Below, one TCR beta chain is given with its context. Its specific antigen is unknown. No base quality information exists; no much larger clone differs at one position. TCRbeta CDR3 regions were amplified from genomic DNA by means of the immunoSEQ Assay, a bias-controlled multiplex PCR. Per the original workflow: Nucleated cell counts per sample were estimated from amplification of reference gene primers within the assay. To quantify the absolute abundance of each unique TCRbeta CDR3 rearrangement, sequence reads were collapsed and filtered. For each sample, productive Simpson clonality was calculated as the square root of Simpson's diversity index over productive rearrangements. TCRdb took over this immuneACCESS table, retaining in-frame rearrangements with V and J assigned. Such tables are incomplete; in checked studies, under half of the missing clones stem from an unresolved V gene, and the remainder is unexplained. V and J calls and clone size are given by that table; D and trimming were obtained from the DNA. In all, the sample holds approximately 15,000 clones, and approximately 91% of those were seen once. Over 2% of the sample is held by the ten biggest clonotypes.

The source of the sample is a study of blood T cell repertoires in COVID-19 (TCRdb year 2020). Background for the entire study: Samples from collaborators originated in the United States, Italy and Spain and spanned both the acute and convalescent phases of COVID-19. The material from the prospective study consisted of cDNA or gDNA derived from T cells, B-cell-depleted T cells, or PBMCs. Deeply sampled blood TCRbeta repertoires from subjects exposed to, actively infected with, or recovered from COVID-19 were included in the dataset. A freely available public database, intended as a resource for researchers studying the immune response to SARS-CoV-2, is where the repertoires were released. Samples came from the ongoing ImmuneRACE study (first 160 participants) plus 1,254 subjects from 6 global collaborators. Nearly every sample came with metadata listing a de-identified subject ID, COVID-19 status, age in years and sex. Where available, HLA class I and class II types were obtained from metadata supplied by the sample provider rather than from assay-based typing. Results and caveats for the whole study, not just this receptor: Clinical and demographic metadata were provided uncurated, with the amount varying by source and participant.

Whole blood was collected in K2EDTA tubes by collaborating institutions according to the institutions' own protocols. For TCRbeta analysis, collaborators shipped samples as frozen whole blood, isolated PBMCs, or DNA extracted from either of those sample types. V trim: 4 bases; J trim: 6 bases; unmatched bases: 3. CDR1 SGHNT and CDR2 YYREEE are derived from the germline V gene (reference sequence). The CDR3 runs 13 amino acids, cysteine and phenylalanine included. Of the read, only the CDR3 DNA is kept; its 39 bases are in frame from base 1. Material: peripheral blood. The chain couples TRBV5-4 to TRBJ1-2; 10 bases in the junction line up with TRBD1. This sequence originates from a woman aged 70 to 79 in a cohort sampled during active or convalescent COVID-19. The nucleotide sequence is TGTGCCAGCAGCGGGACAGGGGTCAATGGCTACACCTTC. Translated, this is CASSGTGVNGYTF.